This T cell receptor (beta chain) was sequenced in a study of blood T cell repertoires in COVID-19. Whole-study context: Acute and convalescent COVID-19 samples came from the United States, Italy and Spain. Sources were T cells, B-cell-depleted T cells, or PBMCs; the material itself was cDNA or gDNA.

In the authors' workflow: Nucleated cell counts were estimated from reference gene primer amplification. Profiling relied on immunoSEQ multiplex PCR, and the TCRdb table lists in-frame clones only, not all of them. V and J calls and clone size are given by that table; D and trimming were obtained from the DNA. The sample holds more than 45,000 clones; 90% are singletons and the top ten take roughly 1.4%. Germline V lookup: CDR1 MNHEY, CDR2 SVGAGI. The V gene lost 1 base and the J gene lost 1 base, with 6 bases spanning the gap. CDR3 size: 14 residues. The sample taken for sequencing was peripheral blood. The chain employs TRBV6-5 and TRBJ2-3; D may be TRBD1 (6 bases). The source is a man in his 60s with acute or convalescent COVID-19. The CDR3 nucleotides read TGTGCCAGCAGTTACTACAGGGGCACAGATACGCAGTATTTT. This sequence encodes CASSYYRGTDTQYF.